The 21 T cell receptor beta chains below all came from one sample that was sequenced in a study of T cell responses to AZD1222 COVID-19 vaccine. TCRdb keeps only in-frame clones here, not all; method: immunoSEQ multiplex PCR. The sample has 95,000 to 100,000 clones; approximately 87% are singletons. The sequencing used peripheral blood, collected on day 0 of AZD1222 vaccination. The receptor source for this set is an adult in good health.

The V gene is TRBV5-1, the J gene TRBJ2-7; D not certain. The CDR3 extends over 13 amino acids. The germline V and J ends were trimmed by 1 base and 0 bases, with 5 bases remaining between them. Germline V gene lookup returns CDR1 SGHRS and CDR2 YFSETQ. CDR3: CASSLPSSYEQYF. CDR3 nucleotide sequence: TGCGCCAGCAGCTTGCCTAGCTCCTACGAGCAGTACTTC.

This rearrangement joins TRBV3-1 (or the pseudogene TRBV3-2) to TRBJ1-6; no reliable D call. The CDR3 totals 15 residues. The germline gives CDR1 LGHDT, CDR2 YNNKEL (reference sequence). Trimming left V 1 base short and J 14 bases short, with 18 bases between. CDR3 residues: CASSQGAQSVLSLHF. CDR3 bases: TGTGCCAGCAGCCAAGGCGCCCAATCCGTTTTGTCCCTCCACTTT.

The DNA for the CDR3 is TGTGCCAGCAGTTTAGAACCGGGGAGTGAAAAACTGTTTTTT. Translation: CASSLEPGSEKLFF. V and J are TRBV28 and TRBJ1-4, with D hard to call. This CDR3 spans 14 amino acids. Germline CDR1 MDHEN, CDR2 SYDVKM. Trimming shortened V by 2 bases and J by 7 bases, and 11 bases separated the two germline ends. Full variable domain (outside the CDR3, taken from reference TRBV28 and TRBJ1-4): DVKVTQSSRYLVKRTGEKVFLECVQDMDHENMFWYRQDPGLGLRLIYFSYDVKMKEKGDIPEGYSVSREKKERFSLILESASTNQTSMYLCASSLEPGSEKLFFGSGTQLSVL.

V and J are TRBV24-1 and TRBJ2-5; TRBD1 matches 8 bases. The CDR3 loop spans 15 amino acids. CDR1 and CDR2 from the germline V gene are KGHDR and SFDVKD. Unmatched junction bases numbered 7, after V lost 4 bases and J lost 4 bases. In DNA form, the CDR3 reads TGTGCCACCAGTGACCTCGGGCAGGGGGCAGAGACCCAGTACTTC. Its translation: CATSDLGQGAETQYF.

This clone appeared a single time. The rearrangement links TRBV9 to TRBJ2-7; 8 bases align to TRBD2. V shed 0 bases, J shed 3 bases, and the junction held 5 bases outside the gene matches. CDR3 size: 15 residues. Germline CDR1 reads SGDLS; CDR2 reads YYNGEE. The CDR3 here is CASSVATSGYYEQYF. The CDR3 DNA reads as TGTGCCAGCAGCGTAGCCACTAGCGGATACTACGAGCAGTACTTC.

The chain employs TRBV6-6 and TRBJ1-4, with D possibly matching TRBD1 (6 bases). Germline-derived CDR1 and CDR2 are MNHNY and SVGAGI (reference sequence). V gave up 3 bases and J gave up 5 bases, with 13 bases separating them. This CDR3 region has 15 residues. The CDR3 DNA reads as TGTGCCAGCAGTTATATAGGGGGTGGGAATGAAAAACTGTTTTTT. Translation gives CASSYIGGGNEKLFF.

The gene calls are TRBV12-5 and TRBJ2-1; D is perhaps TRBD2 (6 bases). Germline CDR1 reads LGHNT; CDR2 reads FRNRAP. The CDR3 is 13 residues long. Between the trimmed V and J ends, which lost 4 bases and 10 bases, there was a span of 14 bases. The CDR3 spells CASGSIGSDEQFF. The CDR3 bases are TGTGCTAGTGGTTCTATCGGGAGTGACGAGCAGTTCTTC.

V usage is TRBV6-5 and J usage is TRBJ1-1, with a tentative D call TRBD1 (5 bases). Germline assignment: CDR1 MNHEY and CDR2 SVGAGI. The V end lost 4 bases, the J end lost 4 bases, and 10 bases lay between the germline ends. This CDR3 has 13 residues. Here the CDR3 reads CASSSQDRTEAFF. The DNA for the CDR3 is TGTGCCAGCAGTTCACAGGATCGCACTGAAGCTTTCTTT.

The J gene is TRBJ1-4, the V gene TRBV28; tentative D call: TRBD1 (5 bases). The V and J ends lost 5 bases and 8 bases respectively, with 18 bases between them. The CDR3 has 15 amino acids. Germline CDR1 reads MDHEN; CDR2 reads SYDVKM. This CDR3 reads CASSNSGTEKEKLFF. CDR3 in DNA: TGTGCCAGCAGTAATTCAGGGACTGAGAAGGAAAAACTGTTTTTT. Looking up the rest from reference TRBV28 and TRBJ1-4 gives the full variable domain: DVKVTQSSRYLVKRTGEKVFLECVQDMDHENMFWYRQDPGLGLRLIYFSYDVKMKEKGDIPEGYSVSREKKERFSLILESASTNQTSMYLCASSNSGTEKEKLFFGSGTQLSVL.

This rearrangement joins TRBV7-3 to TRBJ2-7, with D perhaps assigned TRBD1 or TRBD2 (5 bases each). The V and J ends lost 0 bases and 5 bases respectively, with 20 bases between them. The CDR3 length is 17 residues. Germline V gene sequence: CDR1 SGHTA, CDR2 FQGTGA. The CDR3 region has the DNA TGTGCCAGCAGCTTAACAGCCTCACCCCGAGGGGCAAACGAGCAGTACTTC. Protein sequence: CASSLTASPRGANEQYF.

The chain combines TRBV27 with TRBJ2-7; maybe TRBD2 (6 bases). V was cut by 3 bases and J by 6 bases, with 15 bases left in between. The CDR3 is 14 amino acids. Germline CDR1 reads MNHEY; CDR2 reads SMNVEV (reference sequence). Here the CDR3 DNA reads TGTGCCAGCAGTTTCGACGCCGGGAGTGGCGAGCAGTACTTC. It specifies CASSFDAGSGEQYF.

Only one count was recorded for this clone. The chain couples TRBV28 to TRBJ1-4; 7 nucleotides match TRBD1. Germline V gene sequence: CDR1 MDHEN, CDR2 SYDVKM. The CDR3 consists of 15 residues. V lost 5 bases, J lost 4 bases, and 7 bases stayed unmatched. CDR3 in DNA: TGTGCCAGCAGTGGGGGGGACAGACGTAATGAAAAACTGTTTTTT. This codes for CASSGGDRRNEKLFF. Full variable domain (remainder filled in from reference TRBV28 and TRBJ1-4): DVKVTQSSRYLVKRTGEKVFLECVQDMDHENMFWYRQDPGLGLRLIYFSYDVKMKEKGDIPEGYSVSREKKERFSLILESASTNQTSMYLCASSGGDRRNEKLFFGSGTQLSVL.

V is TRBV5-1 and J is TRBJ2-2, with TRBD2 matching over 8 bases. This CDR3 is 17 amino acids long. V trimming: 3 bases; J trimming: 4 bases; junction bases outside the gene matches: 11. Germline V gene lookup returns CDR1 SGHRS and CDR2 YFSETQ. The CDR3 DNA follows: TGCGCCAGCAGCTACCCTGTCGGGAGGGCTACCACCGGGGAGCTGTTTTTT. This encodes CASSYPVGRATTGELFF. The entire variable domain, with the rest obtained from reference TRBV5-1 and TRBJ2-2, is as follows: KAGVTQTPRYLIKTRGQQVTLSCSPISGHRSVSWYQQTPGQGLQFLFEYFSETQRNKGNFPGRFSGRQFSNSRSEMNVSTLELGDSALYLCASSYPVGRATTGELFFGEGSRLTVL.

V and J are TRBV2 and TRBJ2-2; the D is unclear. Germline values: CDR1 SNHLY, CDR2 FYNNEI. Trimming left V 5 bases short and J 2 bases short, with 3 bases between. The CDR3 loop spans 12 amino acids. The CDR3 protein is CASSFNTGELFF. CDR3 DNA: TGTGCCAGCAGTTTCAACACCGGGGAGCTGTTTTTT.

The chain combines TRBV9 with TRBJ1-1; D remains ambiguous. Germline CDR1 is SGDLS and CDR2 is YYNGEE. CDR3 size: 13 residues. V was cut by 0 bases and J by 1 base, with 4 bases left in between. The CDR3: CASSVAGNTEAFF. The CDR3 region has the DNA TGTGCCAGCAGCGTAGCAGGGAACACTGAAGCTTTCTTT.

This chain links TRBV2 with TRBJ1-2; D unresolved. There are 15 residues in the CDR3. Trimming removed 3 bases at V and 5 bases at J, with 16 bases between. Germline V gene data show CDR1 as SNHLY and CDR2 as FYNNEI. Here the CDR3 reads CASSESRLRGYGYTF. CDR3 DNA sequence: TGTGCCAGCAGTGAGTCGCGACTGCGTGGTTATGGCTACACCTTC. Based on the CDR3 plus reference TRBV2 and TRBJ1-2, the full variable domain is EPEVTQTPSHQVTQMGQEVILRCVPISNHLYFYWYRQILGQKVEFLVSFYNNEISEKSEIFDDQFSVERPDGSNFTLKIRSTKLEDSAMYFCASSESRLRGYGYTFGSGTRLTVV.

This clone showed up just once. The CDR3 DNA sequence: TGTGCCAGTAGCGAGTCCTACGAGCAGTACTTC. Amino acid sequence: CASSESYEQYF. The chain combines TRBV28 with TRBJ2-7; D might be TRBD2 (5 bases). This CDR3 spans 11 amino acids. The V end lost 9 bases, the J end lost 1 base, and 7 bases lay between the germline ends. Germline V gene sequence: CDR1 MDHEN, CDR2 SYDVKM.

As for this clone: The sample has other DNA sequences that encode this CDR3 too. The DNA of the CDR3 is TGTGCCAGCAGCTTAAAGGCCGGGACGGGACCCTACGAGCAGTACTTC. This gives the protein CASSLKAGTGPYEQYF. This chain uses TRBV7-3 with TRBJ2-7; D is perhaps TRBD1 or TRBD2 (5 bases each). V lost 1 base to trimming and J lost 2 bases, with 15 bases between them. The CDR3 length is 16 residues. Per the germline V gene, CDR1 is SGHTA and CDR2 is FQGTGA.

The rearrangement joins TRBV6-1 to TRBJ2-1; D is tentatively TRBD1 or TRBD2 (5 bases each). Germline CDR1 reads MNHNS; CDR2 reads SASEGT. This CDR3 is built from 15 residues. Trimming stripped 1 base from V and 2 bases from J, with 9 bases between. Here the CDR3 reads CASSEVGGAYNEQFF. DNA for the CDR3: TGTGCCAGCAGTGAAGTTGGGGGAGCCTACAATGAGCAGTTCTTC.

The J gene is TRBJ2-1, the V gene TRBV6-5; perhaps TRBD2 as D (5 bases). CDR1 MNHEY and CDR2 SVGAGI come from the germline V gene. There are 15 residues in the CDR3. V was pared by 6 bases and J by 7 bases, with 19 bases between. The CDR3 loop is CASSQDQLGWNEQFF. DNA for the CDR3: TGTGCCAGCAGCCAAGATCAACTAGGTTGGAATGAGCAGTTCTTC.

The chain couples TRBV28 to TRBJ1-1; maybe TRBD1 (6 bases). Germline V gene data show CDR1 as MDHEN and CDR2 as SYDVKM. The CDR3 extends over 15 amino acids. V was shortened by 2 bases and J by 6 bases, with 16 bases between the two germline ends. CDR3 sequence reads: CASSLRGRGWPEAFF. CDR3 nucleotide sequence: TGTGCCAGCAGTTTAAGGGGCAGGGGATGGCCTGAAGCTTTCTTT.